This T cell receptor (beta chain) is drawn from a study of Graves' ophthalmopathy and Graves' hyperthyroidism. The CDR3 extends over 12 amino acids. CDR1 and CDR2 (germline): MRHNA, SNTAGT. Trimming left V 9 bases short and J 2 bases short, with 11 bases between. Amplification of TCR beta CDR3 regions used RNA transcripts. The workflow started with a first-round RT-PCR run with HTBI primers and then moved on to a second-round multiplex PCR. TCRdb passed the multiplex PCR reads through MiXCR, listing each CDR3 protein once. The sample has about 210,000 distinct CDR3 sequences; around 28% are singletons. Ten or more counts support this clonotype.

The sequence came from a man aged 45-65 years with Graves' ophthalmopathy. Sequencing was performed on peripheral blood. The chain couples TRBV6-4 to TRBJ2-7; D possibly corresponds to TRBD1 (5 bases). CDR3 coding DNA: TGTGCCAGTCAGGGTATTACCTACGAGCAGTACTTC. Translated, it gives CASQGITYEQYF.